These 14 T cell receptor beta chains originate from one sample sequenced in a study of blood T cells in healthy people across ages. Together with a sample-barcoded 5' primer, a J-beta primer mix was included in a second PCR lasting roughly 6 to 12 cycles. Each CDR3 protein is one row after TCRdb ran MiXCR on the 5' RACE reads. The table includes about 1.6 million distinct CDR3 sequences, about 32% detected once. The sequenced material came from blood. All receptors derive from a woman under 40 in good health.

This chain's CDR3 is CASSLLGTGDSDTEAFF. In DNA form, the CDR3 reads TGCGCCAGCAGCCTATTGGGGACAGGGGATTCGGACACTGAAGCTTTCTTT. This chain uses TRBV4-1 with TRBJ1-1, with TRBD1 identical over 10 bases. The CDR3 runs to 17 residues. V was clipped by 4 bases and J by 3 bases; unmatched bases: 11. Germline V lookup: CDR1 MGHRA, CDR2 YSYEKL.

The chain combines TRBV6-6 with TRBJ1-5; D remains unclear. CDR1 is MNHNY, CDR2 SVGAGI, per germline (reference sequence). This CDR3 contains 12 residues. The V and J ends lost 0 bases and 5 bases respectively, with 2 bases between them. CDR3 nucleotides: TGTGCCAGCAGTTACTCCTATCAGCCCCAGCATTTT. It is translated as CASSYSYQPQHF.

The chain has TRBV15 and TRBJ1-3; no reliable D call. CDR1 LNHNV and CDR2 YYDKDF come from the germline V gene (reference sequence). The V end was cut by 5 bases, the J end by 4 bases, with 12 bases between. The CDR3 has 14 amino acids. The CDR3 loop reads CATSSPGAGNTIYF. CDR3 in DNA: TGTGCCACCAGCTCTCCGGGAGCAGGAAACACCATATATTTT.

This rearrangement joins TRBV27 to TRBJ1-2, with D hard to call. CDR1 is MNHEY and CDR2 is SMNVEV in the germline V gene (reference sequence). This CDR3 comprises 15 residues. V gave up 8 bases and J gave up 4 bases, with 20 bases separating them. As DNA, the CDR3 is TGTGCCAGCGGTACCTCCCCGGACTCTGTCTATGGCTACACCTTC. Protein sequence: CASGTSPDSVYGYTF.

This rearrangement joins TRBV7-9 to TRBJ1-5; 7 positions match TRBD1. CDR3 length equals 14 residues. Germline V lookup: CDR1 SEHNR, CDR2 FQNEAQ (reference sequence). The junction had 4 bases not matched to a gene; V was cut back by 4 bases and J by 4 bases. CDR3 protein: CASSSSDRNQPQHF. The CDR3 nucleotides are TGTGCCAGCAGCTCCTCGGACAGGAATCAGCCCCAGCATTTT.

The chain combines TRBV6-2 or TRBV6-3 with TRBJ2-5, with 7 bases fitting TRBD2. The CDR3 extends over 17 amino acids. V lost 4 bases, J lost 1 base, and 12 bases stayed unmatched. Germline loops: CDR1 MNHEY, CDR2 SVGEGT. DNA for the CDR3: TGTGCCAGCAGTTTAGATCAAGCGGGGCCCCTCCAAGAGACCCAGTACTTC. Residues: CASSLDQAGPLQETQYF.

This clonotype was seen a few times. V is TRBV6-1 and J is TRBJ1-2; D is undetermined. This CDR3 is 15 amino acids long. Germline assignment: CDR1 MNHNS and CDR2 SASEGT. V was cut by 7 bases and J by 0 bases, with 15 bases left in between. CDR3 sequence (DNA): TGTGCCAGCACCCCCAGAGGTGCGGCTAACTATGGCTACACCTTC. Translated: CASTPRGAANYGYTF.

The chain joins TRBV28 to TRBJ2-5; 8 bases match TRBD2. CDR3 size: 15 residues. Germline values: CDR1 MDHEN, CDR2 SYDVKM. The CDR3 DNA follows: TGTACAACTACCACGGTGTGGCGGGGGGAAGAGACCCAGTACTTC. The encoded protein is CTTTTVWRGEETQYF.

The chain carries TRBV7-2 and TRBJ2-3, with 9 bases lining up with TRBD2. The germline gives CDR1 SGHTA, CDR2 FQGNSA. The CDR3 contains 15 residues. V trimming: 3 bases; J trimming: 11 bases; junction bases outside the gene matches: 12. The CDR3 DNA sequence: TGTGCCAGCAGCTTGTCTGGCGGGGGGGCCCTAGGGCAGTATTTT. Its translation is CASSLSGGGALGQYF.

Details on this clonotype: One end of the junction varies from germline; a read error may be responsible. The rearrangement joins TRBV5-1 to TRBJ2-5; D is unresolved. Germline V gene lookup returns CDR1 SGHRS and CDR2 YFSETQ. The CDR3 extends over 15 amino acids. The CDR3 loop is CASSLMSGYQEAQYF. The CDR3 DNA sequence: TGCGCCAGCAGCTTGATGTCCGGGTACCAAGAGGCCCAGTACTTC.

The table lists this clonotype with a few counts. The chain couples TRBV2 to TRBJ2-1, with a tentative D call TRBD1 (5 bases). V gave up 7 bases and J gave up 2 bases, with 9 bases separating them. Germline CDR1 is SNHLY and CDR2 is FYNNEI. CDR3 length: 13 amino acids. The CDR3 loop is CASMPGTYNEQFF. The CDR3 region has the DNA TGTGCCAGCATGCCAGGGACCTACAATGAGCAGTTCTTC.

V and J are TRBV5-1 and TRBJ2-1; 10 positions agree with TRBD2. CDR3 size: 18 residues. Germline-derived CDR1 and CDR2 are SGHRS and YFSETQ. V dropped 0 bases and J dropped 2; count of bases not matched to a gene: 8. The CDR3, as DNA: TGCGCCAGCAGCTTGGGTCGGGCTAGCGGGGGTCCCTACAATGAGCAGTTCTTC. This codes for CASSLGRASGGPYNEQFF.

The CDR3 spells CASSLVVPGQAEDTQYF. CDR3 coding DNA: TGTGCCAGCAGCTTAGTGGTGCCGGGACAGGCTGAAGATACGCAGTATTTT. The V and J genes are TRBV13 and TRBJ2-3; 8 bases line up with TRBD1. CDR1 is PRHDT, CDR2 FYEKMQ, per germline (reference sequence). V was pared by 1 base and J by 5 bases, with 11 bases of the junction left unmatched. The length of the CDR3 is 17 residues.

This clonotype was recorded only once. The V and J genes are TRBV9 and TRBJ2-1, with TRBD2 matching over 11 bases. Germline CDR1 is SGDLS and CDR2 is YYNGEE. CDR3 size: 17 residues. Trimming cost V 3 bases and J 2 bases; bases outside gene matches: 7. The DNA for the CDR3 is TGTGCCAGCAGCGGTTTAGCGGGAGGGCTTACCTACAATGAGCAGTTCTTC. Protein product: CASSGLAGGLTYNEQFF. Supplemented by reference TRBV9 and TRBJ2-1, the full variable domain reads DSGVTQTPKHLITATGQRVTLRCSPRSGDLSVYWYQQSLDQGLQFLIQYYNGEERAKGNILERFSAQQFPDLHSELNLSSLELGDSALYFCASSGLAGGLTYNEQFFGPGTRLTVL.